This T cell receptor beta chain comes out of a study of blood T cell repertoires in COVID-19. Across the study: Acute and convalescent COVID-19 samples came from the United States, Italy and Spain. Nucleic acid was either cDNA or gDNA, and it came from T cells, B-cell-depleted T cells, or PBMCs.

Under the authors' procedure: Researchers report that nucleated cell counts were estimated from reference gene primer amplification. Assay used: immunoSEQ multiplex PCR; TCRdb lists only in-frame clones, some missing. The V and J calls and the clone size are those of that table, but D and trimming were determined from the DNA. The sample includes approximately 110,000 clones, 92% of them seen just once. Germline CDR1 is SGHTA and CDR2 is FQGTGA. This CDR3 spans 13 amino acids. Trimming took off 2 bases at V and 3 bases at J, with 7 bases between the two ends. Input material: peripheral blood. The clonotype comes from a man aged 45 to 65 with COVID-19, enrolled during active disease. The chain has TRBV7-3 and TRBJ1-1; no firm D call. CDR3 DNA: TGTGCCAGCAGCTTACAGGTTTACACTGAAGCTTTCTTT. Translated, it gives CASSLQVYTEAFF.